The 32 T cell receptor beta chains presented below share a single source sample, sequenced in a study of T cell repertoires in cytomegalovirus infection. What these receptors recognize is not known. TCRdb called the reads again in MiXCR, with one record for every CDR3 protein. The sample yields roughly 990,000 distinct CDR3 sequences, about 33% seen once. Sequencing was performed on cultured CD8+ T cells from PBMCs, taken from culture after CMV antigen stimulation. The origin of the receptors is a human donor in good health (CMV status not recorded). Some clones in this sample may be carry-over from other donors' samples.

This clonotype showed up many times. The DNA for the CDR3 is TGTGCCAGCAGTTACTCGACACGCTATAGCAATCAGCCCCAGCATTTT. Amino acids: CASSYSTRYSNQPQHF. The chain couples TRBV6-2 or TRBV6-3 to TRBJ1-5; D remains unclear. Germline V gene lookup returns CDR1 MNHEY and CDR2 SVGEGT. Trimming left V 0 bases short and J 0 bases short, with 9 bases between. The CDR3 loop spans 16 amino acids.

This clonotype was observed once. The chain joins TRBV27 to TRBJ2-1, with D perhaps given as TRBD1 or TRBD2 (5 bases each). The V end lost 5 bases, the J end lost 8 bases, and 16 bases lay between the germline ends. The CDR3 runs 14 residues. Germline V CDR1 and CDR2: MNHEY, SMNVEV (reference sequence). CDR3 in DNA: TGTGCCAGCAGTCGGTGGGGGAATTGGGATGAGCAGTTCTTC. Residues: CASSRWGNWDEQFF.

V gene TRBV6-1 combines with J gene TRBJ1-2, with TRBD1 matching over 11 bases. The CDR3 covers 16 residues. The V gene's germline CDR1 is MNHNS and CDR2 SASEGT. V lost 6 bases to trimming and J lost 5 bases; unmatched junction nucleotides: 11. CDR3 region: CASSATGTGGSYGYTF. CDR3 in DNA: TGTGCCAGCAGCGCTACCGGGACAGGGGGTAGTTATGGCTACACCTTC.

The V and J genes are TRBV5-5 and TRBJ2-3; 8 bases agree with TRBD1. The CDR3 runs 15 residues. In germline, CDR1 is SGHKS, CDR2 YYEKEE (reference sequence). The V and J ends lost 1 base and 3 bases, in that order; junction bases with no gene match: 4. CDR3 nucleotides: TGTGCCAGCAGCTTGATGGGACAGGAAACAGATACGCAGTATTTT. The encoded protein is CASSLMGQETDTQYF. The full variable domain, its missing parts supplied by reference TRBV5-5 and TRBJ2-3, is DAGVTQSPTHLIKTRGQQVTLRCSPISGHKSVSWYQQVLGQGPQFIFQYYEKEERGRGNFPDRFSARQFPNYSSELNVNALLLGDSALYLCASSLMGQETDTQYFGPGTRLTVL.

The rearrangement links TRBV4-2 to TRBJ1-2; D is ambiguous. The CDR3 is 13 amino acids. Trimming pared 1 base from V and 8 bases from J, leaving 11 bases between. Germline V lookup: CDR1 LGHNA, CDR2 YNFKEQ. The CDR3 sequence: CASSQVGREGYTF. The DNA of the CDR3 is TGTGCCAGCAGCCAAGTGGGAAGGGAGGGCTACACCTTC.

V is TRBV19 and J is TRBJ1-1; D is unresolved. Trimming pared 3 bases from V and 0 bases from J, leaving 11 bases between. There are 15 residues in the CDR3. The germline V gene encodes CDR1 LNHDA and CDR2 SQIVND (reference sequence). The CDR3 DNA is TGTGCCAGTAGTATCGCAGGAGGAATGAACACTGAAGCTTTCTTT. It encodes CASSIAGGMNTEAFF.

In its sample, this clonotype was seen a few times. The chain joins TRBV27 to TRBJ1-2; possibly TRBD1 for D (6 bases). The CDR3 length is 13 residues. Trimming shortened V by 6 bases and J by 4 bases, and 12 bases separated the two germline ends. Per the germline V gene, CDR1 is MNHEY and CDR2 is SMNVEV (reference sequence). The DNA for the CDR3 is TGTGCCAGCAGGGCAGGGGACGCCTATGGCTACACCTTC. This translates into CASRAGDAYGYTF.

The chain couples TRBV6-2 or TRBV6-3 to TRBJ1-3; D possibly corresponds to TRBD1 (5 bases). V lost 8 bases, J lost 0 bases, and 11 bases lay in between. Germline V gene data show CDR1 as MNHEY and CDR2 as SVGEGT. This CDR3 is 14 amino acids long. The CDR3 nucleotides are TGTGCCAGCGGGGGATCGAGCTCTGGAAACACCATATATTTT. Its translation is CASGGSSSGNTIYF.

The chain has TRBV12-5 and TRBJ1-2, with 7 bases matching TRBD1. The CDR3 runs 16 residues. CDR1 is LGHNT and CDR2 is FRNRAP in the germline V gene. Losses at the gene ends were 3 bases for V and 5 bases for J; bases not matched to a gene: 12. Here the CDR3 reads CASGFATGREVYGYTF. For the CDR3, the DNA is TGTGCTAGTGGTTTCGCGACAGGGAGGGAAGTTTATGGCTACACCTTC.

This clonotype has just one count. A read error may be the cause here, since a much bigger clone is one base away. The rearrangement uses TRBV12-3 or TRBV12-4 and TRBJ2-2, with a tentative D call TRBD1 (7 bases). The CDR3 is 15 residues long. In DNA, the CDR3 is TGTGCCAGCAGCACCAACAGGGGAAGGGGCGGGGAGCGGTTTTTT. This encodes CASSTNRGRGGERFF.

This clonotype was seen a few times. The J gene is TRBJ2-7, the V gene TRBV9, with D possibly being TRBD2 (5 bases). V was cut by 0 bases and J by 3 bases, with 10 bases left in between. This CDR3 has 14 residues. CDR1 SGDLS and CDR2 YYNGEE come from the germline V gene. CDR3 loop: CASSVALDSYEQYF. For the CDR3, the DNA is TGTGCCAGCAGCGTAGCACTAGATAGCTACGAGCAGTACTTC.

Here the CDR3 DNA reads TGTGCCAGCACCCCCCAAACGGGGGAGAGGACAGATACGCAGTATTTT. Translating gives CASTPQTGERTDTQYF. The gene calls are TRBV7-9 and TRBJ2-3; TRBD2 is a possible D gene (6 bases). Germline values: CDR1 SEHNR, CDR2 FQNEAQ (reference sequence). Trimming pared 7 bases from V and 3 bases from J, leaving 20 bases between. The CDR3 totals 16 residues.

This rearrangement joins TRBV27 to TRBJ1-1; D not certain. The CDR3 runs 14 residues. Germline assignment: CDR1 MNHEY and CDR2 SMNVEV (reference sequence). Trimming left V 0 bases short and J 1 base short, with 6 bases between. The CDR3 region is CASSLSRPNTEAFF. In DNA form, the CDR3 reads TGTGCCAGCAGTTTATCGCGGCCGAACACTGAAGCTTTCTTT.

This clonotype was detected only a few times. This sequence joins TRBV27 and TRBJ1-2, with D tentatively TRBD1 (6 bases). The germline V and J ends were trimmed by 0 bases and 3 bases, with 17 bases remaining between them. The CDR3 is made up of 17 amino acids. Per the germline V gene, CDR1 is MNHEY and CDR2 is SMNVEV (reference sequence). The CDR3 nucleotides are TGTGCCAGCAGTTTATCGGGGAGGGGGACTCTCGACTATGGCTACACCTTC. Translation: CASSLSGRGTLDYGYTF.

CDR3 sequence: CASSLYSNPTYEQYF. CDR3 bases: TGTGCCAGCAGCCTCTACAGTAACCCAACCTACGAGCAGTACTTC. The chain carries TRBV7-9 and TRBJ2-7, with D unclear. Trimming took off 5 bases at V and 2 bases at J, with 16 bases between the two ends. The CDR3 is made up of 15 amino acids. The germline V gene encodes CDR1 SEHNR and CDR2 FQNEAQ (reference sequence).

This chain links TRBV6-7 with TRBJ2-7; 7 bases match TRBD1. TRBV6-7 counts as an open reading frame of uncertain function. V lost 4 bases and J lost 2; bases outside the gene matches: 8. The CDR3 is 15 residues long. This CDR3 reads CASSSLRQGTYEQYV. In DNA form, the CDR3 reads TGTGCCAGCAGTTCCCTCAGACAGGGAACCTACGAGCAGTACGTC.

This clonotype came up a few times. V usage is TRBV7-9 and J usage is TRBJ2-2; no clear D gene. The CDR3 loop spans 17 amino acids. Germline CDR1 SEHNR, CDR2 FQNEAQ (reference sequence). The V gene lost 4 bases and the J gene lost 8 bases, with 23 bases spanning the gap. DNA for the CDR3: TGTGCCAGCAGCTCCTCCAACCGGGTCAGATGGCTGGGGGAGCTGTTTTTT. Translated: CASSSSNRVRWLGELFF.

The table lists this clonotype with a few counts. The rearrangement links TRBV27 to TRBJ2-2; perhaps TRBD1 as D (6 bases). CDR1 and CDR2 from the germline V gene are MNHEY and SMNVEV (reference sequence). The CDR3 is 15 amino acids. V dropped 6 bases and J dropped 0 bases, with 11 bases sitting between them. The CDR3 DNA reads as TGTGCCAGCAGCCCTGGGGACACGAACACCGGGGAGCTGTTTTTT. It specifies CASSPGDTNTGELFF.

This clonotype was picked up many times. The genes are TRBV7-6 and TRBJ1-1, with a tentative D call TRBD1 (6 bases). The V gene's germline CDR1 is SGHVS and CDR2 FNYEAQ. The CDR3 is made up of 16 amino acids. Trimming removed 4 bases from V and 0 bases from J, with 15 bases in between. The CDR3 DNA follows: TGTGCCAGCAGCTCCCCGGACAGTTTCATGAACACTGAAGCTTTCTTT. Protein product: CASSSPDSFMNTEAFF.

V and J are TRBV6-6 and TRBJ2-1, with 15 bases identical to TRBD2. Looked up from germline, CDR1 is MNHNY and CDR2 is SVGAGI (reference sequence). V trimming: 6 bases; J trimming: 2 bases; junction bases outside the gene matches: 11. CDR3 length equals 19 residues. The CDR3 region is CASSLPGLAGGVAYNEQFF. DNA for the CDR3: TGTGCCAGCAGCCTTCCGGGACTAGCGGGGGGAGTAGCCTACAATGAGCAGTTCTTC.

The chain carries TRBV7-9 and TRBJ2-7, with 9 bases fitting TRBD1. The CDR3 is 14 amino acids. Trimming cost V 1 base and J 6 bases; bases outside gene matches: 4. Germline loops: CDR1 SEHNR, CDR2 FQNEAQ (reference sequence). CDR3 region: CASSLGDRVSEQYV. CDR3 sequence (DNA): TGTGCCAGCAGCTTAGGGGACAGGGTTTCCGAGCAGTACGTC.

This clonotype was seen at least ten times. The V call is TRBV7-9, the J call TRBJ2-7; perhaps TRBD1 as D (6 bases). The CDR3 runs to 16 residues. Germline CDR1 SEHNR, CDR2 FQNEAQ (reference sequence). The germline V and J ends were trimmed by 5 bases and 0 bases, with 17 bases remaining between them. This chain's CDR3 is CASSTGTYDSSYEQYV. In DNA, the CDR3 is TGTGCCAGCAGCACCGGGACATACGATAGCTCCTACGAGCAGTACGTC.

The V gene is TRBV19, the J gene TRBJ1-1; TRBD1 matches 9 bases. The CDR3 sequence is 14 residues long. Germline CDR1 is LNHDA and CDR2 is SQIVND (reference sequence). The ends lost 3 bases at V and 11 bases at J; junction bases unmatched: 10. This CDR3 is CASSIGGQGRWAFF. The CDR3, as DNA: TGTGCCAGTAGTATCGGGGGACAGGGAAGGTGGGCTTTCTTT.

Ten or more counts support this clonotype. V and J are TRBV7-6 and TRBJ1-2; 9 bases agree with TRBD1. The CDR3 has 15 residues. The V segment lost 2 bases and the J segment 4 bases; nucleotides outside the gene matches: 5. Germline CDR1 and CDR2: SGHVS and FNYEAQ. CDR3 loop: CASSLNTGGAYGYTF. In DNA, the CDR3 is TGTGCCAGCAGCTTAAATACAGGGGGCGCCTATGGCTACACCTTC.

This clonotype occurred a few times. Germline and junction disagree at one end, which may indicate a read error. The gene calls are TRBV4-3 and TRBJ2-2; 9 bases line up with TRBD1. CDR3 length: 14 residues. The germline V gene has CDR1 LGHNA and CDR2 YSLEER. CDR3 nucleotide sequence: TGCGCCAGCAGTCAAGGGACAGGGAGCAGGGAGCTGTTTTTT. Encoded protein: CASSQGTGSRELFF.

The V and J genes are TRBV5-8 and TRBJ1-1; D gene uncertain. The CDR3 spans 15 residues. V was shortened by 6 bases and J by 2 bases, with 17 bases between the two germline ends. The germline V gene has CDR1 SGHTS and CDR2 YDEGEE. The CDR3 DNA follows: TGTGCCAGCAAGACCCCTGTAGCTTTAAACACTGAAGCTTTCTTT. Amino acids: CASKTPVALNTEAFF.

This clonotype was counted many times. The chain joins TRBV7-2 to TRBJ2-1; D may be TRBD2 (5 bases). V lost 1 base to trimming and J lost 0 bases, with 10 bases between them. The CDR3 covers 16 residues. Germline CDR1 reads SGHTA; CDR2 reads FQGNSA. The CDR3 loop reads CASSLDGLSSYNEQFF. CDR3 in DNA: TGTGCCAGCAGCTTAGACGGACTTAGCTCCTACAATGAGCAGTTCTTC.

Regarding this clonotype: Given the absence of the conserved phenylalanine or tryptophan at the CDR3 end, a read error is likely. The chain employs TRBV2 and TRBJ1-6, with 8 nucleotides matching TRBD1. Germline lookup yields CDR1 SNHLY and CDR2 FYNNEI. The length of the CDR3 is 15 residues. V lost 6 bases and J lost 6; bases outside the gene matches: 7. CDR3 coding DNA: TGTGCCAGCAGGCCCAGGGGGCTCGGTAATTCACCCCTCCACTCT. It encodes CASRPRGLGNSPLHS.

The rearrangement links TRBV7-9 to TRBJ1-1; TRBD1 matches 8 bases. CDR3 size: 14 residues. V dropped 6 bases and J dropped 0; count of bases not matched to a gene: 3. From germline, CDR1 is SEHNR and CDR2 FQNEAQ (reference sequence). CDR3 DNA sequence: TGTGCCAGCAGAACAGGGGGACTGAACACTGAAGCTTTCTTT. Protein product: CASRTGGLNTEAFF. Full variable domain (outside the CDR3, taken from reference TRBV7-9 and TRBJ1-1): DTGVSQNPRHKITKRGQNVTFRCDPISEHNRLYWYRQTLGQGPEFLTYFQNEAQLEKSRLLSDRFSAERPKGSFSTLEIQRTEQGDSAMYLCASRTGGLNTEAFFGQGTRLTVV.

This clonotype was counted at least ten times. This chain uses TRBV7-2 with TRBJ2-7; D is ambiguous. Germline-derived CDR1 and CDR2 are SGHTA and FQGNSA. V dropped 4 bases and J dropped 7 bases, with 14 bases sitting between them. CDR3 length equals 13 residues. CDR3 nucleotide sequence: TGTGCCAGCAGCTGGGTGCTTGGTAGGGAGCAGTACGTC. This gives the protein CASSWVLGREQYV.

The chain combines TRBV6-1 with TRBJ1-1, with TRBD1 as a possible D gene (5 bases). The CDR3 spans 14 residues. V lost 2 bases, J lost 4 bases, and 11 bases lay in between. Per the germline V gene, CDR1 is MNHNS and CDR2 is SASEGT. The CDR3 coding sequence is TGTGCCAGCAGTGAATGGGGGACTGGCACTGAAGCTTTCTTT. Its protein is CASSEWGTGTEAFF.

The chain joins TRBV24-1 to TRBJ1-5; no firm D call. The germline CDR1 and CDR2 sequences are KGHDR and SFDVKD. The CDR3 loop spans 13 amino acids. The germline V and J ends were trimmed by 6 bases and 5 bases, with 10 bases remaining between them. CDR3 nucleotides: TGTGCCACCAGTATCGGCGTGTATCAGCCCCAGCATTTT. Its protein product is CATSIGVYQPQHF.